This paragraph reports one TCR beta chain. Its antigen is unidentified. The record originates from a study of T cell responses to AZD1222 COVID-19 vaccine. General study points: Repertoires were obtained only post-peak T cell response.

Data came from immunoSEQ multiplex PCR; TCRdb stores just in-frame clones and leaves some out. Among about 94,000 clones, 70% to 90% were seen once, and the ten largest hold 9.5% to 13%. The CDR3 runs 10 residues. The V gene lost 3 bases and the J gene lost 9 bases, with 6 bases spanning the gap. Per germline, CDR1 MNHNS and CDR2 SASEGT. The specimen comprised peripheral blood, sampled 28 days after the second AZD1222 dose. The sequence was collected from an adult who received the AZD1222 COVID-19 vaccine. The J gene is TRBJ2-7, the V gene TRBV6-1; tentative D call: TRBD2 (5 bases). The CDR3 loop reads CASSDEGQYF. The CDR3, as DNA: TGTGCCAGCAGTGATGAGGGGCAGTACTTC.